These 22 T cell receptor beta chains share one sample of origin, sequenced in a study of T-cell memory formation after mild COVID-19. TCRdb passed the 5' RACE reads through MiXCR, listing each CDR3 protein once. The sample comprises approximately 270,000 distinct CDR3 sequences, around 15% of which are singletons, and more than 20% rests with the top ten. The sequencing input was PBMCs or a T cell subset sorted from them (not recorded which). The source is a man aged 18 to 30 who had mild COVID-19 (a few samples of this study predate the infection). Cell type and time point are not known.

The chain uses TRBV5-5 and TRBJ2-1, with D tentatively TRBD1 (5 bases). V was clipped by 4 bases and J by 8 bases, with 7 bases between them. The CDR3 extends over 11 amino acids. Germline V CDR1 and CDR2: SGHKS, YYEKEE (reference sequence). The CDR3 nucleotides are TGTGCCAGCAGCCAACAGGATGAGCAGTTCTTC. Translating gives CASSQQDEQFF.

This clonotype has ten or more counts. V and J are TRBV7-2 and TRBJ2-5, with unresolved D. This CDR3 region has 16 residues. Per the germline V gene, CDR1 is SGHTA and CDR2 is FQGNSA. V was trimmed by 0 bases and J by 1 base, leaving 12 bases between them. For the CDR3, the DNA is TGTGCCAGCAGCTTAGCGCCATGGCGGCTCCAAGAGACCCAGTACTTC. Protein sequence: CASSLAPWRLQETQYF.

J is TRBJ1-2 and V is TRBV7-9; weak D call: TRBD1 (5 bases). Germline loops: CDR1 SEHNR, CDR2 FQNEAQ (reference sequence). The CDR3 has 12 amino acids. The V end lost 5 bases, the J end lost 6 bases, and 10 bases lay between the germline ends. The CDR3 loop reads CASSLDSHGYTF. The CDR3, as DNA: TGTGCCAGCAGCCTCGACAGTCATGGCTACACCTTC.

This clonotype has just a few counts. This chain links TRBV20-1 with TRBJ2-1, with TRBD2 identical over 8 bases. The CDR3 contains 16 residues. Germline CDR1 and CDR2: DFQATT and SNEGSKA (reference sequence). The DNA for the CDR3 is TGCGCCGGAAGAGGGATCGGGGGGGCATCCTACAATGAGCAGTTCTTC. Translating gives CAGRGIGGASYNEQFF.

Ten or more counts support this clonotype. The chain employs TRBV6-6 and TRBJ2-7; D not certain. V was cut by 5 bases and J by 2 bases, with 13 bases left in between. CDR3 length: 14 residues. CDR1 is MNHNY, CDR2 SVGAGI, per germline (reference sequence). The CDR3 here is CASSPRALAYEQYV. The CDR3 nucleotides read TGTGCCAGCAGTCCCCGGGCCCTAGCCTACGAGCAGTACGTC.

This clonotype was recorded a few times. The chain joins TRBV7-3 to TRBJ2-1, with 8 positions matching TRBD2. With 5 bases clipped from V and 10 bases from J, the junction kept 13 bases outside the gene matches. CDR3 length equals 15 residues. CDR1 SGHTA and CDR2 FQGTGA come from the germline V gene. The chain's CDR3 is CASSHTGGAGDEQFF. CDR3 bases: TGTGCCAGCAGCCACACGGGGGGAGCGGGGGACGAGCAGTTCTTC.

The rearrangement links TRBV5-1 to TRBJ1-2, with a possible D match to TRBD1 (5 bases). The CDR3 is 15 residues long. The germline V and J ends were trimmed by 6 bases and 6 bases, with 21 bases remaining between them. CDR1 and CDR2 (germline): SGHRS, YFSETQ. The CDR3 sequence: CASTPKPAGLDGYTF. CDR3 sequence (DNA): TGCGCCAGCACCCCGAAACCCGCAGGGCTTGATGGCTACACCTTC.

This clonotype has just a few counts. V usage is TRBV5-1 and J usage is TRBJ2-3; D remains unclear. The CDR3 loop spans 14 amino acids. CDR1 is SGHRS, CDR2 YFSETQ, per germline. V was clipped by 4 bases and J by 4 bases, with 13 bases between them. The CDR3 bases are TGCGCCAGCAGCCATAGTAATTCTGCAGATACGCAGTATTTT. Translated: CASSHSNSADTQYF. The full variable domain, completed using reference TRBV5-1 and TRBJ2-3, is KAGVTQTPRYLIKTRGQQVTLSCSPISGHRSVSWYQQTPGQGLQFLFEYFSETQRNKGNFPGRFSGRQFSNSRSEMNVSTLELGDSALYLCASSHSNSADTQYFGPGTRLTVL.

This chain uses TRBV10-3 with TRBJ2-1, with 13 bases that match TRBD2. Germline V gene sequence: CDR1 ENHRY, CDR2 SYGVKD. The CDR3 is 14 residues long. J gave up 5 bases and V 7 bases, and 2 bases lay outside the gene matches. DNA of the CDR3: TGTGCCATCACCGGACTAGCGGGAGACAATGAGCAGTTCTTC. Its translation is CAITGLAGDNEQFF.

This clonotype turned up a few times. The J gene is TRBJ2-1, the V gene TRBV19; D unclear. The CDR3 loop spans 12 amino acids. Germline CDR1 LNHDA, CDR2 SQIVND (reference sequence). Between the trimmed V and J ends, which lost 1 base and 10 bases, there was a span of 8 bases. Written as DNA, the CDR3 is TGTGCCAGTAGTATAGCGCTGGGAGAGCAGTTCTTC. This encodes CASSIALGEQFF.

With respect to this clonotype: The junction differs from germline at one of its ends, possibly a read error. The chain links TRBV5-1 to TRBJ2-5; the D is unclear. CDR1 and CDR2 from the germline V gene are SGHRS and YFSETQ. The CDR3 has 14 residues. In DNA, the CDR3 is TGCGCCAGCAGCTTGTTCCCGCAACCAGAGGCCCAGTACTTC. Residues: CASSLFPQPEAQYF.

CDR3: CASSFRDGNTEAFF. The CDR3 DNA sequence: TGCGCCAGCAGCTTCCGGGACGGGAACACTGAAGCTTTCTTT. The chain joins TRBV5-1 to TRBJ1-1, with D perhaps TRBD1 (5 bases). Germline assignment: CDR1 SGHRS and CDR2 YFSETQ. Trimming pared 2 bases from V and 1 base from J, leaving 9 bases between. The CDR3 sequence is 14 residues long.

In this sample, this clonotype turned up a few times. The DNA of the CDR3 is TGTGCCAGCGGGGGAGCGAGTATCCGACACCCCACAGATACGCAGTATTTT. Its translation: CASGGASIRHPTDTQYF. The chain carries TRBV3-1 and TRBJ2-3, with D perhaps matching TRBD1 or TRBD2 (5 bases each). The ends were cut back, 8 bases at V and 2 bases at J, with 23 bases in the middle. Per germline, CDR1 LGHDT and CDR2 YNNKEL (reference sequence). CDR3 length: 17 amino acids.

This clonotype was counted between two and nine times. This chain uses TRBV2 with TRBJ2-3; D remains unclear. In germline, CDR1 is SNHLY, CDR2 FYNNEI. The CDR3 loop spans 13 amino acids. The germline V and J ends were trimmed by 2 bases and 4 bases, with 7 bases remaining between them. CDR3 bases: TGTGCCAGCAGTGAATCCGGGCCAGATACGCAGTATTTT. Translated: CASSESGPDTQYF.

This clonotype was detected only a few times. The chain is built from TRBV7-9 and TRBJ1-3; D is unresolved. The CDR3 runs 12 residues. Deletions cut 3 bases from V and 8 bases from J, with 8 bases between. The germline gives CDR1 SEHNR, CDR2 FQNEAQ (reference sequence). This CDR3 is CASSFLADTIYF. CDR3 nucleotide sequence: TGTGCCAGCAGCTTTCTGGCGGACACCATATATTTT. Complete variable domain (other parts from reference TRBV7-9 and TRBJ1-3): DTGVSQNPRHKITKRGQNVTFRCDPISEHNRLYWYRQTLGQGPEFLTYFQNEAQLEKSRLLSDRFSAERPKGSFSTLEIQRTEQGDSAMYLCASSFLADTIYFGEGSWLTVV.

This chain connects TRBV6-2 or TRBV6-3 to TRBJ2-7; perhaps D is TRBD1 or TRBD2 (5 bases each). CDR1 is MNHEY, CDR2 SVGEGT, per germline. The CDR3 loop spans 14 amino acids. V gave up 2 bases and J gave up 3 bases, with 11 bases separating them. In nucleotides, the CDR3 is TGTGCCAGCAGTTACCGAGAGGGGAGCTACGAGCAGTACGTC. It is translated as CASSYREGSYEQYV.

This clonotype was recorded at least ten times. The J gene is TRBJ2-3, the V gene TRBV7-3; 10 bases are shared with TRBD2. Germline CDR1 is SGHTA and CDR2 is FQGTGA. CDR3 length: 19 residues. The ends lost 5 bases at V and 2 bases at J; junction bases unmatched: 16. The DNA of the CDR3 is TGTGCCAGCAGCCGGGATCTGCAGCGGGGGGGCCTCAACACAGATACGCAGTATTTT. Translation gives CASSRDLQRGGLNTDTQYF.

This clonotype was detected only a few times. V usage is TRBV5-6 and J usage is TRBJ2-1; TRBD2 aligns across 8 bases. Trimming removed 5 bases from V and 10 bases from J; junction bases left unmatched: 5. The CDR3 is made up of 12 amino acids. Germline-derived CDR1 and CDR2 are SGHDT and YYEEEE. In nucleotides, the CDR3 is TGTGCCAGCAGTTTTAGCGGGAAGGAGCAGTTCTTC. Translation: CASSFSGKEQFF. The full variable domain, its missing parts supplied by reference TRBV5-6 and TRBJ2-1, is DAGVTQSPTHLIKTRGQQVTLRCSPKSGHDTVSWYQQALGQGPQFIFQYYEEEERQRGNFPDRFSGHQFPNYSSELNVNALLLGDSALYLCASSFSGKEQFFGPGTRLTVL.

This clonotype has just a few counts. The chain combines TRBV5-1 with TRBJ2-2; D ambiguous. The CDR3 extends over 12 amino acids. Germline V lookup: CDR1 SGHRS, CDR2 YFSETQ. The V and J ends lost 2 bases and 8 bases respectively, with 7 bases between them. DNA for the CDR3: TGCGCCAGCAGCTTTAACTCAGGGGAGCTGTTTTTT. It encodes CASSFNSGELFF. Full variable domain (remainder filled in from reference TRBV5-1 and TRBJ2-2): KAGVTQTPRYLIKTRGQQVTLSCSPISGHRSVSWYQQTPGQGLQFLFEYFSETQRNKGNFPGRFSGRQFSNSRSEMNVSTLELGDSALYLCASSFNSGELFFGEGSRLTVL.

About this clonotype: An end of the junction does not agree with germline; a read error may underlie this. The rearrangement joins TRBV7-2 to TRBJ1-2; D gene uncertain. Germline CDR1 reads SGHTA; CDR2 reads FQGNSA. The CDR3 extends over 15 amino acids. The CDR3 loop is CASGLEPNPINGYTF. The DNA of the CDR3 is TGTGCCAGCGGCTTAGAGCCTAATCCTATCAATGGCTACACCTTC.

This clonotype turned up a few times. The chain recombines TRBV6-5 with TRBJ1-6, with D hard to call. V shed 8 bases and J shed 7 bases, with 12 bases lying between them. This CDR3 is 13 amino acids long. Germline-derived CDR1 and CDR2 are MNHEY and SVGAGI. CDR3 coding DNA: TGTGCCAGCTTGGGCAGAGACAATTCACCCCTCCACTTT. Translation gives CASLGRDNSPLHF.

This clonotype showed up just a few times. This rearrangement joins TRBV3-1 to TRBJ2-7; the D call may be TRBD1 or TRBD2 (5 bases each). V lost 4 bases to trimming and J lost 0 bases, with 16 bases between them. Germline CDR1 and CDR2: LGHDT and YNNKEL (reference sequence). This CDR3 contains 16 residues. The CDR3 reads CASSPYTGTVSYEQYF. In nucleotides, the CDR3 is TGTGCCAGCAGCCCTTATACCGGGACGGTCTCCTACGAGCAGTACTTC.